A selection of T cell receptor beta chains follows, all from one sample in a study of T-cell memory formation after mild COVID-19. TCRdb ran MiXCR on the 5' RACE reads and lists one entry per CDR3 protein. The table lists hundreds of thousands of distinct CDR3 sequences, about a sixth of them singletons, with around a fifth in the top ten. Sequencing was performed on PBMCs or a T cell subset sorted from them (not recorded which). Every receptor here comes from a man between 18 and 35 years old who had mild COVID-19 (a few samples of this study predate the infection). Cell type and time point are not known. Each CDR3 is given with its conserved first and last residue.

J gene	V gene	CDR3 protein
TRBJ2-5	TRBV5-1	CASTATGSGETQYF
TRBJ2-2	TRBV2	CASRDLANTGELFF
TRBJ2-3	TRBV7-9	CASSTLRGDTQYF
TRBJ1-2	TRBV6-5	CASSIRGPRYGYTF
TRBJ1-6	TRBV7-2	CASSLGGRWPLHF
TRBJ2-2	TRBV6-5	CASSYGTLLRTGELFF
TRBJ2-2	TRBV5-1	CASSVEQGDTYTGELFF
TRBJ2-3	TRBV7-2	CASSLVGLESTDTQYF
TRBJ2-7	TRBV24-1	CATPAGREQYF
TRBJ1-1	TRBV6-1	CASSGVPQGTEAFF
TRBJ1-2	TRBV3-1	CASSPNRGVGYGYTF
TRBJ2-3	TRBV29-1	CSVELAGVGTQYF
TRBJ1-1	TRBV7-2	CASSLAGGQNTEAFF
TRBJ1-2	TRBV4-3	CASSQDPKGRTGYTF
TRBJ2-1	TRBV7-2	CASSLAWGPAGGEQFF
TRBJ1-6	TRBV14	CASSQKRGYNSPLHF
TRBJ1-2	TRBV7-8	CASSVNPGTEPYGYTF
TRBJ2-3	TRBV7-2	CASSYAATSTDTQYF
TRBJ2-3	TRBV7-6	CASSLRGGWDTQYF
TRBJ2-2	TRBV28	CATDSLATGELFF
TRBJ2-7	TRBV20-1	CSAREGFRYEQYF
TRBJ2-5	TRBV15	CATSRKRVQETQYF
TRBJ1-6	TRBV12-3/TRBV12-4	CASSLAGENSPLHF
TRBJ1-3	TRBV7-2	CASTETGTGGTISGNTIYF
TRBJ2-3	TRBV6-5	CASSYSQRTTDTQYF
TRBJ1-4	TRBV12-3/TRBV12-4	CASRLQGGGEKLFF
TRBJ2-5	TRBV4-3	CASSQGVEGFETQYF
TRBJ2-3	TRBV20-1	CSARFGSGGPTDTQYF
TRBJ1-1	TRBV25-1	CASSDFANTEAFF
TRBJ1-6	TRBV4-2	CASSQARFGNSPLHF
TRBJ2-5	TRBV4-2	CASSQGSGAGGQETQYF
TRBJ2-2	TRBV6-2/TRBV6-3	CASSYQNTGELFF
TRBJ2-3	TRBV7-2	CASSTGLADTQYF
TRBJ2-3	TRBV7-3	CASSGGGHPATQYF
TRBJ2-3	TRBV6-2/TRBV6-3	CASKQPHSGADTQYF
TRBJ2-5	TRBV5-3	CARSVGRKETQYF
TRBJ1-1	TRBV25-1	CASSEYRMGETFF
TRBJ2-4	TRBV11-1	CASSPKEGAKNIQYF
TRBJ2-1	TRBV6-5	CASSRQGSTNEQFF
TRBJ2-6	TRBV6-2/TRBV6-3	CASSLDSAGANVLTF
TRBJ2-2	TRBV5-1	CASSLTGSKVAGELFF
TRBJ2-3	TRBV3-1	CASNRGQGSTDTQYF
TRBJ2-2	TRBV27	CASRMMGGQGARGELFF
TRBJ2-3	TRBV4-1	CASSQGPVTDTQYF
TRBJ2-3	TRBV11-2	CASSLKGRATDTQYF
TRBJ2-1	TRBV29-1	CSVDRRYNEQFF
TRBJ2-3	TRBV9	CASSVVSTGSTDTQYF
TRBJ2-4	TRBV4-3	CASSQNTGGYGNIQYF
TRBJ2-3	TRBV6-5	CASRSGGYYTDTQYF
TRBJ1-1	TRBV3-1	CASSQYAEAFF
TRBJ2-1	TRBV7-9	CASSLQGANNEQFF
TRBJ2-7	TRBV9	CASSGSAGTGGHEQYF
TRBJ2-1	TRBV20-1	CSAREVGRGNYNEQFF
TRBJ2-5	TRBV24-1	CATSDLQGAEETQYF